This TCR beta chain was sequenced for a study of shared clonotypes between healthy human individuals. As concerns this clone: One end of the junction is discordant with germline, which a read error may explain.

Cells designated naive CD8 were CD45RO-negative and were positively selected for CCR7, with terminally differentiated effector memory CD45RA+ cells excluded. The germline V gene has CDR1 SGHDT and CDR2 YYEEEE. The CDR3 is made up of 15 amino acids. Original analysis: ImmunoSEQ sequences covered only the junction and lacked quality scores; filtering therefore differed. Assay used: immunoSEQ multiplex PCR; TCRdb lists only in-frame clones, some missing. V, J and clone size are taken as reported in that table, and D and trimming were inferred from the DNA itself. Of 1.5 million to 2.5 million clones in the sample, over 85% were seen once.

The sequencing sample was made of naive CD8+ T cells sorted from blood. The TCR originated in a young man in good health. The J gene is TRBJ1-1, the V gene TRBV5-6; D remains unclear. The CDR3 DNA sequence: TGTGCCAGCAGCCTCTTGGACCTGTTCCACACTAAAGCTTTCTTT. Amino acid sequence: CASSLLDLFHTKAFF. The full variable domain, rest sourced from reference TRBV5-6 and TRBJ1-1, is DAGVTQSPTHLIKTRGQQVTLRCSPKSGHDTVSWYQQALGQGPQFIFQYYEEEERQRGNFPDRFSGHQFPNYSSELNVNALLLGDSALYLCASSLLDLFHTKAFFGQGTRLTVV.